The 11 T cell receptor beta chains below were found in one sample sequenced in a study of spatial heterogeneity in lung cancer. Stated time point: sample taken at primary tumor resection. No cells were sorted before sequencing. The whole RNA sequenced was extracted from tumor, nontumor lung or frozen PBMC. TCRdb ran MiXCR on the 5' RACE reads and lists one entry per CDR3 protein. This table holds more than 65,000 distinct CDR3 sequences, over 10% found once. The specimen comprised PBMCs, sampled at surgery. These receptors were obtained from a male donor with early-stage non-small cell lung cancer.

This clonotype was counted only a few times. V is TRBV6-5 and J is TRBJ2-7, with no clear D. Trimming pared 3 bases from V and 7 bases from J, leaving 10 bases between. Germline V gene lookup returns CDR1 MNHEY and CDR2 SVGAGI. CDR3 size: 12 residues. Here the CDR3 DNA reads TGTGCCAGCAGTTATAACGGCAGGGAGCAGTACTTC. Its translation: CASSYNGREQYF.

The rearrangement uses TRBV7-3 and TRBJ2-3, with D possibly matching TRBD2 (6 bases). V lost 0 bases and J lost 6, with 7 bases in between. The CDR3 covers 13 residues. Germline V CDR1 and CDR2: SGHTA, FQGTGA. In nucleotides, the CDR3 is TGTGCCAGCAGCTTAACTGGGGGGGATACGCAGTATTTT. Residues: CASSLTGGDTQYF.

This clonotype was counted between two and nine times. The CDR3 nucleotides read TGTGCCTGGAGCCAGGCGACAGCTACGAACAATGAGCAGTTCTTC. Residues: CAWSQATATNNEQFF. The chain recombines TRBV30 with TRBJ2-1; the D gene is possibly TRBD1 (5 bases). Germline V gene sequence: CDR1 GTSNPN, CDR2 SVGIG (reference sequence). V lost 3 bases to trimming and J lost 5 bases, with 17 bases between them. CDR3 size: 15 residues.

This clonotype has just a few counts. This CDR3 reads CASSFESGGGEQYF. The CDR3 nucleotides read TGTGCCAGCAGCTTCGAGTCAGGGGGAGGCGAGCAGTACTTC. This sequence joins TRBV7-2 and TRBJ2-7, with D maybe TRBD1 (7 bases). Germline values: CDR1 SGHTA, CDR2 FQGNSA. The ends were cut back, 3 bases at V and 6 bases at J, with 15 bases in the middle. This CDR3 region has 14 residues. Full variable domain (rest looked up from reference TRBV7-2 and TRBJ2-7): GAGVSQSPSNKVTEKGKDVELRCDPISGHTALYWYRQSLGQGLEFLIYFQGNSAPDKSGLPSDRFSAERTGGSVSTLTIQRTQQEDSAVYLCASSFESGGGEQYFGPGTRLTVT.

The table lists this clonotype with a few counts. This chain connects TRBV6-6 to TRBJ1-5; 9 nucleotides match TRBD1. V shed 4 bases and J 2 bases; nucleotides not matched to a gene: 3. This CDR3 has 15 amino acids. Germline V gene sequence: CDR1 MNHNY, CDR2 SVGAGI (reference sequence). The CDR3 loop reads CASSSQGARNQPQHF. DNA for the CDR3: TGTGCCAGCAGTTCACAGGGGGCTCGCAATCAGCCCCAGCATTTT.

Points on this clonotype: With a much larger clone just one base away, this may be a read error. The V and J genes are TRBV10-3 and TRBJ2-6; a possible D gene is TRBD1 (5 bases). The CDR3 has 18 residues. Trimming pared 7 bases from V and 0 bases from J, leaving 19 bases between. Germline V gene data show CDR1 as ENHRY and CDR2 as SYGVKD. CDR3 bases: TGTGCCATCAATTGTAAGGAGACAGCGAGCTCTGGGGCCAACGTCCTGACTTTC. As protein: CAINCKETASSGANVLTF.

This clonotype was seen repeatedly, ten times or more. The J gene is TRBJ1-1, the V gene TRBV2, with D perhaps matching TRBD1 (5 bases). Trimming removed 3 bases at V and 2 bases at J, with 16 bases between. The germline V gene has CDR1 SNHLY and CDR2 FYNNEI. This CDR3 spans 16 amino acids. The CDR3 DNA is TGTGCCAGCAGTGATTCGGGACCGGCCATCAACACTGAAGCTTTCTTT. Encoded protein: CASSDSGPAINTEAFF.

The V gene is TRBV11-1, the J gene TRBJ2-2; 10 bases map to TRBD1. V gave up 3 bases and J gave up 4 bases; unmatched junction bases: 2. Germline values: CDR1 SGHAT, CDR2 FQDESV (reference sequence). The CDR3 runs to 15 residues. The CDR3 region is CASSFGQGVTGELFF. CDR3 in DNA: TGTGCCAGCAGCTTCGGACAGGGGGTCACCGGGGAGCTGTTTTTT.

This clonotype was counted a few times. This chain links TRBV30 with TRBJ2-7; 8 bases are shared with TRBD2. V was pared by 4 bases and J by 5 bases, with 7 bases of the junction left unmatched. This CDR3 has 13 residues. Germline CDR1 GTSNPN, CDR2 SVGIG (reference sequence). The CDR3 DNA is TGTGCCTGGAAGGTCGGGGGGGGAAACGAGCAGTACTTC. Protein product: CAWKVGGGNEQYF.

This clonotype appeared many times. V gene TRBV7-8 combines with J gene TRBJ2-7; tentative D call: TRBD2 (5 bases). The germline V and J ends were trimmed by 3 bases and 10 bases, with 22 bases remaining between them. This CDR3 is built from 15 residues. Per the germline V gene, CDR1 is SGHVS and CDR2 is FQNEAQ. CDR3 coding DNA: TGTGCCAGCAGCTTCGGCGGGCGTAACCCCCTGGGCCAGTACTTC. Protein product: CASSFGGRNPLGQYF.

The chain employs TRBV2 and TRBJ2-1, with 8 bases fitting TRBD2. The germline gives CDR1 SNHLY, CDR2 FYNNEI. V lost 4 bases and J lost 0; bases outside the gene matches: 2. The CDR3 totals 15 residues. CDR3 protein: CASSASGSSYNEQFF. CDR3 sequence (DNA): TGTGCCAGCAGTGCGAGCGGGAGCTCCTACAATGAGCAGTTCTTC.